Given below is one T cell receptor beta chain in context. The antigen is unknown. This entry is derived from a study of PD-1 blockade in classical Hodgkin lymphoma. Germline V gene lookup returns CDR1 MNHEY and CDR2 SMNVEV (reference sequence). Trimming left V 4 bases short and J 6 bases short, with 12 bases between. The CDR3 contains 13 residues. Time point defined: cycle 4 day 1 (C4D1), after about 6 weeks of nivolumab. No patient escaped relapse after autologous stem cell transplantation, and brentuximab vedotin exposure varied. Starting with thawed PBMCs, CD4+ T cells were purified by magnetic negative selection. Under best response, outcomes were complete response, partial response or progressive disease. Whole-study results and caveats: Complete responders showed a baseline diversity that resembled the diversity of newly diagnosed patients.

The table came from immunoSEQ multiplex PCR; TCRdb's copy has only in-frame clones and leaves some out. The table has about 22,000 clones, around three quarters seen once. The source of this sequence is a human donor with classical Hodgkin lymphoma. This specimen consisted of CD4+ T cells from blood, obtained before the fourth cycle of nivolumab. The rearrangement links TRBV27 to TRBJ1-1; D gene unclear. Here the CDR3 DNA reads TGTGCCAGCAGTTCTCATCTTTCCCCTGAAGCTTTCTTT. Protein product: CASSSHLSPEAFF.